This T cell receptor (beta chain) originates from a study of blood T cell repertoires in COVID-19. The wider study: PBMCs, B-cell-depleted T cells, or T cells provided the cDNA or gDNA that made up the material.

Repertoires were generated with immunoSEQ multiplex PCR, while TCRdb's copy carries only in-frame clones and drops some. This table holds a few hundred thousand clones, roughly 89% found once. It was during active infection that Seattle patients were enrolled and then longitudinally followed. V was pared by 5 bases and J by 6 bases, with 11 bases between. The germline CDR1 and CDR2 sequences are MNHEY and SMNVEV (reference sequence). The CDR3 contains 12 residues. This clonotype was obtained from a woman aged 60-70 years with COVID-19, enrolled during active disease. The sample comprised peripheral blood. This chain connects TRBV27 to TRBJ2-7; D perhaps matches TRBD1 (5 bases). The CDR3 coding sequence is TGTGCCAGCAGTGCAGGGAACCGCGAGCAGTACTTC. Its translation is CASSAGNREQYF.